The 23 T cell receptor beta chains reported below all come from one sample, sequenced in a study of shared clonotypes between healthy human individuals. Assay: immunoSEQ multiplex PCR; the TCRdb copy retains only in-frame clones and omits some. Here the sample spans around 1.6 million clones, 95% to 99% being singletons. Sequenced material: naive CD4+ T cells sorted from blood. Subset meaning: CD45RA+ positively selected. The receptors originated from a man in his thirties or forties in good health.

The chain couples TRBV9 to TRBJ1-1; no clear D gene. Between the trimmed V and J ends, which lost 2 bases and 3 bases, there was a span of 20 bases. The germline V gene encodes CDR1 SGDLS and CDR2 YYNGEE. This CDR3 is 17 amino acids long. CDR3 sequence: CASSVTPNGVLDTEAFF. In DNA form, the CDR3 reads TGTGCCAGCAGCGTCACCCCGAACGGGGTATTGGACACTGAAGCTTTCTTT.

The chain employs TRBV20-1 and TRBJ2-5; D is possibly TRBD1 or TRBD2 (5 bases each). This CDR3 contains 11 residues. Germline V gene sequence: CDR1 DFQATT, CDR2 SNEGSKA (reference sequence). Trimming took off 6 bases at V and 5 bases at J, with 10 bases between the two ends. This CDR3 reads CSAPWGETQYF. In DNA, the CDR3 is TGCAGTGCCCCGTGGGGGGAGACCCAGTACTTC.

The V and J genes are TRBV5-1 and TRBJ1-1; 8 bases fit TRBD1. Germline V gene sequence: CDR1 SGHRS, CDR2 YFSETQ. This CDR3 has 13 residues. Germline trimming cut 0 bases from V and 11 bases from J; bases unmatched to any gene: 6. This CDR3 reads CASSLGQGMWAFF. In DNA form, the CDR3 reads TGCGCCAGCAGCTTGGGACAGGGGATGTGGGCTTTCTTT.

The chain employs TRBV18 and TRBJ2-1, with 12 bases matching TRBD2. Trimming took 4 bases from V and 4 from J; bases not matched to a gene: 11. This CDR3 comprises 18 residues. Per germline, CDR1 KGHSH and CDR2 LQKENI. The CDR3 protein is CASSQTPTSGRRYNEQFF. The CDR3 DNA follows: TGTGCCAGCTCACAAACCCCTACTAGCGGGAGGCGGTACAATGAGCAGTTCTTC.

This rearrangement joins TRBV27 to TRBJ2-5, with 14 bases lining up with TRBD2. Germline V CDR1 and CDR2: MNHEY, SMNVEV (reference sequence). The J segment lost 4 bases and the V segment lost 0 bases, leaving 7 bases of the junction unmatched. The CDR3 runs 18 residues. CDR3 region: CASSLSIEGLAGVETQYF. The CDR3 coding sequence is TGTGCCAGCAGTTTATCGATCGAGGGACTAGCGGGAGTAGAGACCCAGTACTTC.

The V gene is TRBV30, the J gene TRBJ1-5; tentative D call: TRBD1 (5 bases). Germline V gene lookup returns CDR1 GTSNPN and CDR2 SVGIG (reference sequence). This CDR3 spans 13 amino acids. Trimming shortened V by 7 bases and J by 5 bases, and 15 bases separated the two germline ends. CDR3 DNA: TGTGCCTACGACAGTCTGGGGCATCAGCCCCAGCATTTT. It codes for CAYDSLGHQPQHF.

The rearrangement links TRBV11-2 to TRBJ2-7, with D unclear. V was shortened by 6 bases and J by 2 bases, with 8 bases between the two germline ends. The CDR3 totals 12 residues. CDR1 is SGHAT and CDR2 is FQNNGV in the germline V gene. CDR3 in amino acids: CASSSQTYEQYF. The CDR3 DNA reads TGTGCCAGCAGTTCCCAAACCTACGAGCAGTACTTC.

This rearrangement joins TRBV5-1 to TRBJ2-5; D might be TRBD2 (5 bases). The CDR3 has 13 amino acids. V was pared by 2 bases and J by 3 bases, with 8 bases between. Germline lookup yields CDR1 SGHRS and CDR2 YFSETQ. The CDR3 sequence is CASSFTREETQYF. The CDR3 nucleotides read TGCGCCAGCAGCTTCACTAGAGAAGAGACCCAGTACTTC.

A remark on this clone: In the same sample, other DNA sequences code for this CDR3. The chain links TRBV10-1 to TRBJ1-5; D ambiguous. Germline loops: CDR1 WNHNN, CDR2 SYGVQD (reference sequence). V was pared by 6 bases and J by 1 base, with 7 bases between. CDR3 length: 13 residues. In DNA form, the CDR3 reads TGCGCCAGCAGCCCTGGAAGCAATCAGCCCCAGCATTTT. Protein: CASSPGSNQPQHF.

The chain combines TRBV7-8 with TRBJ2-7; D uncertain. Trimming removed 5 bases from V and 3 bases from J, with 20 bases in between. In germline, CDR1 is SGHVS, CDR2 FQNEAQ. The CDR3 runs to 16 residues. CDR3 amino acids: CASSPFFPGALYEQYF. The CDR3 bases are TGTGCCAGCAGCCCCTTTTTCCCAGGCGCTCTCTACGAGCAGTACTTC.

With regard to this clone: This sample also contains other DNA sequences that code for the same CDR3. The chain combines TRBV28 with TRBJ1-4, with D unresolved. CDR3 length: 10 amino acids. Germline V gene lookup returns CDR1 MDHEN and CDR2 SYDVKM. The V end was cut by 6 bases, the J end by 8 bases, with 4 bases between. In nucleotides, the CDR3 is TGTGCCAGCAGAGGCGAAAAACTGTTTTTT. This codes for CASRGEKLFF.

The chain is built from TRBV7-7 and TRBJ2-1, with TRBD2 as a possible D gene (6 bases). Per germline, CDR1 SSHAT and CDR2 FNYEAQ (reference sequence). This CDR3 is 13 amino acids long. Trimming removed 5 bases from V and 6 bases from J, with 11 bases in between. The CDR3 sequence is CASSPGGPNEQFF. The CDR3 nucleotides read TGTGCCAGCAGCCCAGGAGGGCCCAATGAGCAGTTCTTC. The complete variable domain, with remaining parts taken from reference TRBV7-7 and TRBJ2-1, reads GAGVSQSPRYKVTKRGQDVTLRCDPISSHATLYWYQQALGQGPEFLTYFNYEAQPDKSGLPSDRFSAERPEGSISTLTIQRTEQRDSAMYRCASSPGGPNEQFFGPGTRLTVL.

This chain links TRBV4-2 with TRBJ2-1, with D possibly matching TRBD1 (6 bases). The germline V and J ends were trimmed by 5 bases and 7 bases, with 12 bases remaining between them. CDR3 length equals 13 residues. Looked up from germline, CDR1 is LGHNA and CDR2 is YNFKEQ. This CDR3 is CASSKGDTNEQFF. The CDR3 nucleotides are TGTGCCAGCAGCAAGGGGGACACGAATGAGCAGTTCTTC.

The V gene is TRBV5-4, the J gene TRBJ2-2; a possible D gene is TRBD1 (6 bases). The germline gives CDR1 SGHNT, CDR2 YYREEE (reference sequence). Trimming removed 4 bases at V and 4 bases at J, with 17 bases between. CDR3 length equals 16 residues. CDR3 region: CASSTRAGTSTGELFF. For the CDR3, the DNA is TGTGCCAGCAGCACAAGAGCCGGGACAAGCACCGGGGAGCTGTTTTTT.

The chain carries TRBV7-8 and TRBJ2-1; 14 nucleotides match TRBD2. After removal of 1 base from V and 9 bases from J, the junction contained 5 bases not matched to a gene. The V gene's germline CDR1 is SGHVS and CDR2 FQNEAQ. CDR3 length equals 16 residues. CDR3 in amino acids: CASSLVGTSGSTEQFF. The CDR3 DNA sequence: TGTGCCAGCAGCTTAGTTGGGACTAGCGGGAGTACTGAGCAGTTCTTC.

V is TRBV28 and J is TRBJ1-4, with D unresolved. In germline, CDR1 is MDHEN, CDR2 SYDVKM. Trimming removed 3 bases at V and 8 bases at J, with 16 bases between. The CDR3 covers 15 residues. The CDR3 nucleotides read TGTGCCAGCAGTTTTGTGGGAACATCAGGAGAAAAACTGTTTTTT. Translation: CASSFVGTSGEKLFF.

The chain has TRBV6-5 and TRBJ1-5; tentatively, D is TRBD1 (6 bases). Trimming cost V 6 bases and J 1 base, with 13 bases left between them. The CDR3 loop spans 15 amino acids. Germline V gives CDR1 MNHEY, CDR2 SVGAGI. Here the CDR3 DNA reads TGTGCCAGCAGACGAACAGGGTGGAGCAATCAGCCCCAGCATTTT. Its protein is CASRRTGWSNQPQHF.

The J gene is TRBJ2-3, the V gene TRBV9; TRBD2 matches 10 bases. Trimming took 4 bases from V and 6 from J; bases not matched to a gene: 8. Germline V gene data show CDR1 as SGDLS and CDR2 as YYNGEE. The CDR3 covers 15 residues. The CDR3 DNA follows: TGTGCCAGCAGCCGAACTAGCGGGGCGTTTGATACGCAGTATTTT. Translated: CASSRTSGAFDTQYF.

The rearrangement joins TRBV7-6 to TRBJ1-1; TRBD1 agrees at 7 bases. The V gene end was trimmed by 4 bases and the J gene end by 2 bases; junction bases not matched to a gene: 7. The length of the CDR3 is 15 residues. Germline CDR1 is SGHVS and CDR2 is FNYEAQ. CDR3 nucleotide sequence: TGTGCCAGCAGCTCTCCACAGGGGCTTAACACTGAAGCTTTCTTT. It encodes CASSSPQGLNTEAFF. Based on the CDR3 plus reference TRBV7-6 and TRBJ1-1, the full variable domain is GAGVSQSPRYKVTKRGQDVALRCDPISGHVSLYWYRQALGQGPEFLTYFNYEAQQDKSGLPNDRFSAERPEGSISTLTIQRTEQRDSAMYRCASSSPQGLNTEAFFGQGTRLTVV.

This chain's CDR3 is CASSLLGLGTGELFF. The CDR3 DNA reads TGTGCCAGCAGCTTACTGGGGCTGGGGACCGGGGAGCTGTTTTTT. The chain joins TRBV7-9 to TRBJ2-2, with D tentatively TRBD1 (5 bases). Germline CDR1 and CDR2: SEHNR and FQNEAQ (reference sequence). The CDR3 runs 15 residues. Trimming shortened V by 2 bases and J by 5 bases, and 12 bases separated the two germline ends. The full variable domain, completed using reference TRBV7-9 and TRBJ2-2, is DTGVSQNPRHKITKRGQNVTFRCDPISEHNRLYWYRQTLGQGPEFLTYFQNEAQLEKSRLLSDRFSAERPKGSFSTLEIQRTEQGDSAMYLCASSLLGLGTGELFFGEGSRLTVL.

The CDR3 protein is CASRPRTGDSTDTQYF. In DNA form, the CDR3 reads TGTGCCAGCAGGCCTCGGACAGGGGATAGCACAGATACGCAGTATTTT. This chain links TRBV9 with TRBJ2-3; 9 positions match TRBD1. Germline V CDR1 and CDR2: SGDLS, YYNGEE. V shed 5 bases and J 0 bases; nucleotides not matched to a gene: 7. The CDR3 has 16 amino acids. Supplemented by reference TRBV9 and TRBJ2-3, the full variable domain reads DSGVTQTPKHLITATGQRVTLRCSPRSGDLSVYWYQQSLDQGLQFLIQYYNGEERAKGNILERFSAQQFPDLHSELNLSSLELGDSALYFCASRPRTGDSTDTQYFGPGTRLTVL.

The genes are TRBV27 and TRBJ2-7; 7 bases map to TRBD2. Germline V gives CDR1 MNHEY, CDR2 SMNVEV (reference sequence). The ends lost 8 bases at V and 9 bases at J; junction bases unmatched: 10. The CDR3 extends over 12 amino acids. This CDR3 is CASGDYPGGQYF. The CDR3 DNA reads as TGTGCCAGCGGGGACTATCCGGGAGGGCAGTACTTC.

V gene TRBV18 combines with J gene TRBJ2-5, with D hard to call. Germline CDR1 KGHSH, CDR2 LQKENI. CDR3 length: 12 amino acids. Trimming left V 2 bases short and J 5 bases short, with 6 bases between. For the CDR3, the DNA is TGTGCCAGCTCACCAATAGCTGAGACCCAGTACTTC. It yields the protein CASSPIAETQYF. Filled out from reference TRBV18 and TRBJ2-5, the complete variable domain reads NAGVMQNPRHLVRRRGQEARLRCSPMKGHSHVYWYRQLPEEGLKFMVYLQKENIIDESGMPKERFSAEFPKEGPSILRIQQVVRGDSAAYFCASSPIAETQYFGPGTRLLVL.